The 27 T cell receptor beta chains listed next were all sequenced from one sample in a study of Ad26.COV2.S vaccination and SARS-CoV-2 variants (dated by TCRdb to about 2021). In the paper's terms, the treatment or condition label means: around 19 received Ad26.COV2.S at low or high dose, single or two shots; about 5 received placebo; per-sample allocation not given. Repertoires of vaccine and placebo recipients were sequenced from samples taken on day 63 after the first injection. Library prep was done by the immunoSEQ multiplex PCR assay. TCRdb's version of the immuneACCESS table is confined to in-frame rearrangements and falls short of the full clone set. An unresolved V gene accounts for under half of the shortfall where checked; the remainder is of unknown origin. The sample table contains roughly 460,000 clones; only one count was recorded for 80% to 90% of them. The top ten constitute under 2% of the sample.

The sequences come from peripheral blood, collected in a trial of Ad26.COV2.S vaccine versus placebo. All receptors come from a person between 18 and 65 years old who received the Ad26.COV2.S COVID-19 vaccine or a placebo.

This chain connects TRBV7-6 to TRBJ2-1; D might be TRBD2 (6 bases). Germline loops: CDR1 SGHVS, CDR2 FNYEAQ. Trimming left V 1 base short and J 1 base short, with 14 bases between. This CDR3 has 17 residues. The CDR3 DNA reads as TGTGCCAGCAGCTTAGGGGGGGTCTCGCGGTCCTACAATGAGCAGTTCTTC. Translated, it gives CASSLGGVSRSYNEQFF.

The CDR3 nucleotides are TGTGCCAGCAGCGTCGGTCACAGGAACTCTGGAAACACCATATATTTT. Its translation: CASSVGHRNSGNTIYF. V usage is TRBV9 and J usage is TRBJ1-3; D possibly corresponds to TRBD1 (5 bases). V lost 2 bases to trimming and J lost 0 bases, with 12 bases between them. There are 16 residues in the CDR3. The V gene's germline CDR1 is SGDLS and CDR2 YYNGEE.

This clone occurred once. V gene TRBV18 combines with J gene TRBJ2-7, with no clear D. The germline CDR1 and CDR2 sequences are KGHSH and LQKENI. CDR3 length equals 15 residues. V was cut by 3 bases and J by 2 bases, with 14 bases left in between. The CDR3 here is CASSPARTQAYEQYF. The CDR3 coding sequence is TGTGCCAGCTCACCCGCGCGGACGCAAGCCTACGAGCAGTACTTC.

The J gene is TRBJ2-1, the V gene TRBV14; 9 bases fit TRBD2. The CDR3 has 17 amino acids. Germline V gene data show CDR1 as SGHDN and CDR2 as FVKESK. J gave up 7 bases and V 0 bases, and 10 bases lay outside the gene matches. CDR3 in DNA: TGTGCCAGCAGCCAAGATCAGGGCCAGCGGGGGGCGAATGAGCAGTTCTTC. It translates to CASSQDQGQRGANEQFF.

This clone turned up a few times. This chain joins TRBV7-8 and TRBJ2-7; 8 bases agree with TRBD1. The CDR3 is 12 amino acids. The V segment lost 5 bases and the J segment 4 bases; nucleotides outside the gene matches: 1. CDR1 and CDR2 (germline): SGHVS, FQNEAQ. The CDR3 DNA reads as TGTGCCAGCAGCCGGACAGGGTACGAGCAGTACTTC. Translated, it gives CASSRTGYEQYF.

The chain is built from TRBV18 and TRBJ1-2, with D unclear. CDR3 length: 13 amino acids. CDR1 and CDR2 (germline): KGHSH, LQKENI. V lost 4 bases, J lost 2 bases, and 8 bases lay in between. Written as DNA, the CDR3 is TGTGCCAGCTCACAGACGGGCAACTATGGCTACACCTTC. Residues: CASSQTGNYGYTF.

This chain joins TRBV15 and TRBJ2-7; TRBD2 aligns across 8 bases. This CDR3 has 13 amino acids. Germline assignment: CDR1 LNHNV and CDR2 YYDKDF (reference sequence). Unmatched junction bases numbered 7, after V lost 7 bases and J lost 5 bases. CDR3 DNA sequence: TGTGCCACCACCGCCGCGGGGGGAAACGAGCAGTACTTC. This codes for CATTAAGGNEQYF.

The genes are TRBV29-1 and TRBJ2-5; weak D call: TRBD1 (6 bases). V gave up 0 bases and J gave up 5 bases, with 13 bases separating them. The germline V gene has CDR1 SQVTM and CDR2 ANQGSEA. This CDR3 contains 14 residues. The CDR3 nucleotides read TGCAGCGTTGAAGATCGGGGTAGGGGGGAGACCCAGTACTTC. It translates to CSVEDRGRGETQYF.

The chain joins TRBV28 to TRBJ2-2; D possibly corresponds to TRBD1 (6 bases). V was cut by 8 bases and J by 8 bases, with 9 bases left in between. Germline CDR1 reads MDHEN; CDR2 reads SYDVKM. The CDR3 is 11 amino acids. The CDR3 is CASGGPGELFF. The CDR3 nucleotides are TGTGCCAGCGGGGGCCCAGGGGAGCTGTTTTTT.

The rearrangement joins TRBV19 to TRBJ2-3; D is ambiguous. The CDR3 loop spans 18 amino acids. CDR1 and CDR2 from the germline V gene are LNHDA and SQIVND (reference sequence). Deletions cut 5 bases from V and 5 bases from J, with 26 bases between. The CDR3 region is CASSAARFADPSRDTQYF. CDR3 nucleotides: TGTGCCAGTAGTGCTGCTAGGTTCGCAGACCCTAGTAGAGATACGCAGTATTTT. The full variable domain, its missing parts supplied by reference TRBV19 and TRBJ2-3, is DGGITQSPKYLFRKEGQNVTLSCEQNLNHDAMYWYRQDPGQGLRLIYYSQIVNDFQKGDIAEGYSVSREKKESFPLTVTSAQKNPTAFYLCASSAARFADPSRDTQYFGPGTRLTVL.

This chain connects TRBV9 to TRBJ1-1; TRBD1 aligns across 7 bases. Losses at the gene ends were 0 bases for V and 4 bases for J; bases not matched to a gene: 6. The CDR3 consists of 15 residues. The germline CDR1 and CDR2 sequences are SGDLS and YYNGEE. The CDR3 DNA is TGTGCCAGCAGCGTAGAGGGGGCTGCGACCACTGAAGCTTTCTTT. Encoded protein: CASSVEGAATTEAFF.

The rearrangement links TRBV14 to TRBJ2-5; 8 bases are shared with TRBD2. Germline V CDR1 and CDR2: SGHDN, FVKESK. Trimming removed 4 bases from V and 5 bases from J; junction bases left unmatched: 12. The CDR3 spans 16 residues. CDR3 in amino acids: CASSPPGGRIRETQYF. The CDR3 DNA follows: TGTGCCAGCAGCCCCCCAGGCGGGAGGATTCGGGAGACCCAGTACTTC.

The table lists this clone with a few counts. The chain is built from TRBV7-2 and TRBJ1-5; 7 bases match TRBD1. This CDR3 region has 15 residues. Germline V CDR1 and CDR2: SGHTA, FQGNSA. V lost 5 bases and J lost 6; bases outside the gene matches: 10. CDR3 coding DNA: TGTGCCAGCAGCCTGACAGGGCCGGCCCGTCAGCCCCAGCATTTT. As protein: CASSLTGPARQPQHF.

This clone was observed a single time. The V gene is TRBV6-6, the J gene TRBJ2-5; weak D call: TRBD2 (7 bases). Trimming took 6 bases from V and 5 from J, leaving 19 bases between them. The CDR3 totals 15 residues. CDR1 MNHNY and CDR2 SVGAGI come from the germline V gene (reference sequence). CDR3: CASSSRGAGRETQYF. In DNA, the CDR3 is TGTGCCAGCAGCTCCCGGGGGGCCGGACGGGAGACCCAGTACTTC.

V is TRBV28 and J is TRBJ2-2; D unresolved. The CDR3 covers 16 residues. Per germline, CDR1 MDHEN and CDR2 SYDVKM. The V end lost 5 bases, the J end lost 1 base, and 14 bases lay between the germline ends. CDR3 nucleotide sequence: TGTGCCAGCAGTGTCCCTACGGAGAAGAACACCGGGGAGCTGTTTTTT. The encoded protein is CASSVPTEKNTGELFF.

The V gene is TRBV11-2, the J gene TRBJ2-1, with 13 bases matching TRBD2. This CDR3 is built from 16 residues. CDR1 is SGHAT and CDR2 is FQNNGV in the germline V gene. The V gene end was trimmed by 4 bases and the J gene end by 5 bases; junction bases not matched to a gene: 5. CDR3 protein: CASSYGTSGTHNEQFF. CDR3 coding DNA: TGTGCCAGCAGCTACGGGACTAGCGGGACTCACAATGAGCAGTTCTTC. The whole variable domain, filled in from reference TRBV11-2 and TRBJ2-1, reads EAGVAQSPRYKIIEKRQSVAFWCNPISGHATLYWYQQILGQGPKLLIQFQNNGVVDDSQLPKDRFSAERLKGVDSTLKIQPAKLEDSAVYLCASSYGTSGTHNEQFFGPGTRLTVL.

CDR3 in DNA: TGTGCCTGGAGTAGGGGGGCTGCCTACGAGCAGTACTTC. Translated, it gives CAWSRGAAYEQYF. The chain has TRBV30 and TRBJ2-7; the D gene could be TRBD1 or TRBD2 (6 bases each). V was trimmed by 2 bases and J by 2 bases, leaving 10 bases between them. CDR1 is GTSNPN and CDR2 is SVGIG in the germline V gene (reference sequence). The CDR3 is 13 residues long.

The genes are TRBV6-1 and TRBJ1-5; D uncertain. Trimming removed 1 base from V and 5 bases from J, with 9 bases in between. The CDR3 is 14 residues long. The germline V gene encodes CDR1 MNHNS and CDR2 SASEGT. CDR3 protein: CASSEGVVYQPQHF. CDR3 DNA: TGTGCCAGCAGTGAAGGTGTTGTCTATCAGCCCCAGCATTTT.

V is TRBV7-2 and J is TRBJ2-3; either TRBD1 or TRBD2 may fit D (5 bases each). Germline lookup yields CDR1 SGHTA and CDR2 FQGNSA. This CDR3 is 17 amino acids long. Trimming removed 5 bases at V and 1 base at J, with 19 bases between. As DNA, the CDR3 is TGTGCCAGCAGCCTCCTGCAGGGAGTAGGCCGCACAGATACGCAGTATTTT. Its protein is CASSLLQGVGRTDTQYF.

The CDR3 region is CASSQVHSGLLTNNEQFF. CDR3 DNA sequence: TGCGCCAGCAGCCAAGTTCATTCGGGACTACTAACGAACAATGAGCAGTTCTTC. V and J are TRBV4-1 and TRBJ2-1; TRBD2 agrees at 7 bases. Germline V lookup: CDR1 MGHRA, CDR2 YSYEKL. V shed 1 base, J shed 5 bases, and the junction held 14 bases outside the gene matches. The CDR3 has 18 amino acids.

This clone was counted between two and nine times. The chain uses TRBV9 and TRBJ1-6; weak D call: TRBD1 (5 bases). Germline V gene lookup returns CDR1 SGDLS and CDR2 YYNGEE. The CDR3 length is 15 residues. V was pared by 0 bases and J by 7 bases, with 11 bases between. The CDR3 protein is CASSVDRRGNSPLHF. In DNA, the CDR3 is TGTGCCAGCAGCGTAGACAGGAGGGGCAATTCACCCCTCCACTTT.

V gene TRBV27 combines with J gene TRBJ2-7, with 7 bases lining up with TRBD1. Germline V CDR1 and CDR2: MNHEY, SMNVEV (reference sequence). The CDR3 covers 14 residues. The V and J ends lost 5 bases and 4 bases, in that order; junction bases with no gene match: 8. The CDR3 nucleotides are TGTGCCAGCAGTCCCTACGACAGGGAGTACGAGCAGTACTTC. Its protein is CASSPYDREYEQYF.

The CDR3 sequence: CASSAPGQGYGYTF. CDR3 nucleotides: TGTGCCAGCAGCGCGCCCGGACAGGGATATGGCTACACCTTC. This sequence joins TRBV5-5 and TRBJ1-2; 8 nucleotides agree with TRBD1. The CDR3 totals 14 residues. J gave up 5 bases and V 4 bases, and 7 bases lay outside the gene matches. CDR1 SGHKS and CDR2 YYEKEE come from the germline V gene (reference sequence).

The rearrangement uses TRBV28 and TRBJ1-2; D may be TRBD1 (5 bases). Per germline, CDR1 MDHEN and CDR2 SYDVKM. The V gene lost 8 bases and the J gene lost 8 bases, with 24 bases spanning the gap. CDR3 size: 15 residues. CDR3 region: CASGWPDTGEGGYTF. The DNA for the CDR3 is TGTGCCAGCGGCTGGCCGGACACGGGGGAAGGCGGCTACACCTTC.

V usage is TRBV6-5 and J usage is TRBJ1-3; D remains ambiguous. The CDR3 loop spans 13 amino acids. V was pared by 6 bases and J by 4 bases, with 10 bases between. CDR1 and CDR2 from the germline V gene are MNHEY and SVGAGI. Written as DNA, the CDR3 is TGTGCCAGCAGCCAAGTCTACGGAAACACCATATATTTT. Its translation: CASSQVYGNTIYF.

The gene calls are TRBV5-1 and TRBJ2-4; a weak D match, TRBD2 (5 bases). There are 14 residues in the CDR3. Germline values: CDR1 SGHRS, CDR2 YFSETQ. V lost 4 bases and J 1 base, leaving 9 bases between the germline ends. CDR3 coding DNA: TGCGCCAGCAGCAAGGACTTGGCCAAAAACATTCAGTACTTC. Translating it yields CASSKDLAKNIQYF.

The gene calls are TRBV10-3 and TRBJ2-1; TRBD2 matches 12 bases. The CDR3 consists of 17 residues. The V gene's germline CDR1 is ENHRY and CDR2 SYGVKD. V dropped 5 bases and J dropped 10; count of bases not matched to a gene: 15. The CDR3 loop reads CAISPHGSSGGAGEQFF. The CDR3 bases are TGTGCCATCAGTCCCCACGGGTCTAGCGGGGGGGCGGGGGAGCAGTTCTTC.